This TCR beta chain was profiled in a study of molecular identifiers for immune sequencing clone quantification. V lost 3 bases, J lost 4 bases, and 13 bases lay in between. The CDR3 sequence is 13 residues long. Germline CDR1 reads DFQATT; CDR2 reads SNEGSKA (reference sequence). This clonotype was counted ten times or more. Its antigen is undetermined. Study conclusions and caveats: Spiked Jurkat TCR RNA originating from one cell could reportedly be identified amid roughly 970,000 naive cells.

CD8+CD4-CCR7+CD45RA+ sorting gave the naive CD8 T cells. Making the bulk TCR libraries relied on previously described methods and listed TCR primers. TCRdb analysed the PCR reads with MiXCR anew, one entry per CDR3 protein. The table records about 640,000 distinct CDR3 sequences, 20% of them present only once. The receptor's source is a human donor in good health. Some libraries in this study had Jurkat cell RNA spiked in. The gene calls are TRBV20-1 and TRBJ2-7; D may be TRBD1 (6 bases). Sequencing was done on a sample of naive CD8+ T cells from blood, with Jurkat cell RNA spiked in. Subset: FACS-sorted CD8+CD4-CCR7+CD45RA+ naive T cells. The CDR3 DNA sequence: TGCAGTGCTAGGGACAGTTCGAGGTACGAGCAGTACTTC. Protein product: CSARDSSRYEQYF.